This T cell receptor (beta chain) originates from a study of type 1 and type 2 diabetes patients. Study overall: Participants included type 1 and type 2 diabetes patients plus nondiabetic controls. T cells were magnetically sorted from PBMCs as CD4+ or CD8+ subsets.

Overall study results and limits: In CD4+ and CD8+ T cells, type 2 diabetes diversity exceeded type 1.

Amplification started from genomic DNA. The TCR beta CDR3 region was amplified using 30 forward and 13 reverse primers. TCRdb reanalysed the multiplex PCR reads using MiXCR and keeps one entry per CDR3 protein. The table has 280,000 or so distinct CDR3 sequences, 45% to 60% seen once. As concerns this clonotype: Its antigen remains unidentified.

The receptor was isolated from a man between 18 and 29 years old with type 2 diabetes. Sequences were obtained from peripheral blood mononuclear cells (PBMCs).

CDR3 bases: TGTGCCAGTCTCCCTAGCGGGGTCACAGATACGCAGTATTTT. Translated, it gives CASLPSGVTDTQYF. The V and J genes are TRBV19 and TRBJ2-3; the match to TRBD2 covers 9 bases. The ends lost 8 bases at V and 2 bases at J; junction bases unmatched: 5. Looked up from germline, CDR1 is LNHDA and CDR2 is SQIVND (reference sequence). This CDR3 is built from 14 residues.